This T cell receptor beta chain was recovered during a study of blood T cell repertoires in COVID-19. The wider study: Samples taken during acute and convalescent COVID-19 were collected in the United States, Italy and Spain. The cDNA or gDNA used as material had been derived from T cells, B-cell-depleted T cells, or PBMCs.

Enrollment of patients from Seattle took place during active infection, with longitudinal follow-up. CDR3 size: 17 residues. Germline CDR1 is KGHSH and CDR2 is LQKENI. The V gene end was trimmed by 4 bases and the J gene end by 2 bases; junction bases not matched to a gene: 7. In the study's own analysis: Estimates of nucleated cell counts were drawn from the amplification of reference gene primers. The assay was immunoSEQ multiplex PCR, and TCRdb's table has in-frame clones only and misses some. The V and J calls and clone size were taken over from that table, and D and trimming were inferred from the DNA. Here the sample spans approximately 200,000 clones, 70% to 85% being singletons.

The TCR was taken from a woman aged 80 or over with COVID-19, enrolled during active disease. The sequencing input was peripheral blood. The chain links TRBV18 to TRBJ1-5; 11 bases are shared with TRBD1. The CDR3 region is CASSRPGQGVGNQPQHF. As DNA, the CDR3 is TGTGCCAGCTCACGTCCGGGACAGGGGGTTGGCAATCAGCCCCAGCATTTT.